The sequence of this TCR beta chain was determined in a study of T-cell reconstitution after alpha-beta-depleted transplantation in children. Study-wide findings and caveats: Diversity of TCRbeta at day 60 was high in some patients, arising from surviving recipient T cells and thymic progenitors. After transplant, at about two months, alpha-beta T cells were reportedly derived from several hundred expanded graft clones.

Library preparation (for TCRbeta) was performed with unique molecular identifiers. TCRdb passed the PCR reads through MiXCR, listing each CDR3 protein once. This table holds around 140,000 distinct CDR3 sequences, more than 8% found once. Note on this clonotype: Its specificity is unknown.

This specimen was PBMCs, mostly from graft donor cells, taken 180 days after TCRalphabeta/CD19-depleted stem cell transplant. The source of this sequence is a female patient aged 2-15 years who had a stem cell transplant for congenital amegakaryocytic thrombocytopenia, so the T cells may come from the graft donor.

The CDR3 DNA is TGCAGTGCTAAACTAGCGGGAGTTCGGTTCACGACTGGGGCCAACGTCCTGACTTTC. This codes for CSAKLAGVRFTTGANVLTF. The chain carries TRBV20-1 and TRBJ2-6; 11 nucleotides line up with TRBD2. Germline assignment: CDR1 DFQATT and CDR2 SNEGSKA (reference sequence). CDR3 size: 19 residues. Losses at the gene ends were 4 bases for V and 2 bases for J; bases not matched to a gene: 13.